Shown below are 22 T cell receptor beta chains from a single sample sequenced in a study of response to subunit inactivated influenza vaccine. TCRdb independently ran MiXCR on the RT-PCR reads; one entry per CDR3 protein. The sample includes roughly 670,000 distinct CDR3 sequences, 14% of them seen just once. Here the sequenced sample was PBMCs from blood, taken less than 15 days before vaccination. These receptor sequences come from a man aged 50 to 59 who received an inactivated influenza vaccine.

This chain joins TRBV11-2 and TRBJ2-7, with 10 bases fitting TRBD1. This CDR3 comprises 15 residues. Unmatched junction bases numbered 4, after V lost 2 bases and J lost 3 bases. Germline values: CDR1 SGHAT, CDR2 FQNNGV. Written as DNA, the CDR3 is TGTGCCAGCAGCTTACGGGACAGGGGTGTCTACGAGCAGTACTTC. This codes for CASSLRDRGVYEQYF.

The V call is TRBV4-3, the J call TRBJ1-6; a weak D match, TRBD1 (5 bases). This CDR3 has 16 amino acids. Germline V gene data show CDR1 as LGHNA and CDR2 as YSLEER. V dropped 0 bases and J dropped 10 bases, with 16 bases sitting between them. The CDR3 coding sequence is TGCGCCAGCAGCCAAGAGGGTTTTGGGGCTAACTCACCCCTCCACTTT. This encodes CASSQEGFGANSPLHF.

The gene calls are TRBV29-1 and TRBJ2-3; D is unresolved. The CDR3 covers 13 residues. CDR1 and CDR2 (germline): SQVTM, ANQGSEA. Between the trimmed V and J ends, which lost 8 bases and 2 bases, there was a span of 14 bases. The CDR3 DNA reads as TGCAGCTCCCGGTCGCAGTTCACAGATACGCAGTATTTT. Protein sequence: CSSRSQFTDTQYF.

This clonotype has only a few counts. The rearrangement uses TRBV9 and TRBJ1-3, with D maybe TRBD1 (5 bases). Germline loops: CDR1 SGDLS, CDR2 YYNGEE. V shed 3 bases and J shed 0 bases, with 13 bases lying between them. The CDR3 totals 16 residues. The chain's CDR3 is CASSAQGPFSGNTIYF. DNA of the CDR3: TGTGCCAGCAGCGCCCAGGGACCGTTCTCTGGAAACACCATATATTTT. The full variable domain, its missing parts supplied by reference TRBV9 and TRBJ1-3, is DSGVTQTPKHLITATGQRVTLRCSPRSGDLSVYWYQQSLDQGLQFLIQYYNGEERAKGNILERFSAQQFPDLHSELNLSSLELGDSALYFCASSAQGPFSGNTIYFGEGSWLTVV.

The V and J genes are TRBV29-1 and TRBJ2-7, with 8 bases identical to TRBD1. Germline CDR1 reads SQVTM; CDR2 reads ANQGSEA. This CDR3 comprises 13 residues. After removal of 6 bases from V and 0 bases from J, the junction contained 4 bases not matched to a gene. The CDR3 sequence: CSVAGQGSYEQYF. The CDR3 coding sequence is TGCAGCGTCGCTGGACAGGGCTCCTACGAGCAGTACTTC.

This chain links TRBV29-1 with TRBJ2-5; perhaps D is TRBD1 or TRBD2 (7 bases each). The V gene's germline CDR1 is SQVTM and CDR2 ANQGSEA. The CDR3 length is 16 residues. Trimming removed 6 bases at V and 0 bases at J, with 20 bases between. The CDR3: CSVNRHRGGYQETQYF. CDR3 sequence (DNA): TGCAGCGTCAACCGTCACAGGGGAGGGTACCAAGAGACCCAGTACTTC.

The CDR3 protein is CASRNREGASYEQYF. In nucleotides, the CDR3 is TGTGCCAGCAGGAACAGGGAAGGTGCCTCCTACGAGCAGTACTTC. The chain employs TRBV12-3 or TRBV12-4 and TRBJ2-7; D is possibly TRBD1 (6 bases). The CDR3 totals 15 residues. V gave up 6 bases and J gave up 0 bases, with 15 bases separating them.

The chain employs TRBV20-1 and TRBJ2-1, with 8 bases matching TRBD2. V dropped 3 bases and J dropped 7; count of bases not matched to a gene: 5. The CDR3 totals 13 residues. Germline values: CDR1 DFQATT, CDR2 SNEGSKA (reference sequence). CDR3 residues: CSASRGGRNEQFF. In DNA form, the CDR3 reads TGCAGTGCTAGTCGGGGGGGTAGGAATGAGCAGTTCTTC.

The V gene is TRBV5-1, the J gene TRBJ1-4; weak D call: TRBD1 (5 bases). V was clipped by 5 bases and J by 4 bases, with 15 bases between them. Germline V gene sequence: CDR1 SGHRS, CDR2 YFSETQ. The CDR3 has 15 residues. CDR3 DNA: TGCGCCAGCAGGTCCGGGACCGCCGATAATGAAAAACTGTTTTTT. Amino acids: CASRSGTADNEKLFF.

This clonotype has only a few counts. CDR3 region: CASSFTGTSVYNEQFF. In nucleotides, the CDR3 is TGTGCCAGCAGTTTCACCGGGACTAGCGTGTACAATGAGCAGTTCTTC. The chain couples TRBV6-5 to TRBJ2-1; 10 nucleotides match TRBD2. The CDR3 runs to 16 residues. J gave up 4 bases and V 4 bases, and 7 bases lay outside the gene matches. In germline, CDR1 is MNHEY, CDR2 SVGAGI.

V and J are TRBV7-9 and TRBJ2-6; no definite D call. Trimming cost V 5 bases and J 0 bases, with 11 bases left between them. This CDR3 is built from 16 residues. Germline CDR1 is SEHNR and CDR2 is FQNEAQ (reference sequence). The CDR3 loop reads CASSIPGPSGANVLTF. DNA for the CDR3: TGTGCCAGCAGCATACCCGGGCCCTCTGGGGCCAACGTCCTGACTTTC.

This clonotype showed up just a few times. The gene calls are TRBV7-2 and TRBJ2-7; D gene unclear. Deletions cut 5 bases from V and 6 bases from J, with 14 bases between. Per the germline V gene, CDR1 is SGHTA and CDR2 is FQGNSA. The CDR3 consists of 13 residues. CDR3 in amino acids: CASSPGDRSEQYF. The DNA of the CDR3 is TGTGCCAGCAGCCCAGGAGACCGGAGCGAGCAGTACTTC.

This clonotype turned up a few times. This chain uses TRBV28 with TRBJ2-1; 11 bases match TRBD1. Germline CDR1 MDHEN, CDR2 SYDVKM. V shed 6 bases and J 8 bases; nucleotides not matched to a gene: 6. The CDR3 is 14 residues long. The CDR3 DNA reads as TGTGCCAGCAGGGGACAGGGGGTTATCGATGAGCAGTTCTTC. Its protein is CASRGQGVIDEQFF.

The chain has TRBV30 and TRBJ2-1, with 15 positions matching TRBD2. The V gene end was trimmed by 5 bases and the J gene end by 8 bases; junction bases not matched to a gene: 10. CDR1 is GTSNPN and CDR2 is SVGIG in the germline V gene (reference sequence). This CDR3 has 16 residues. CDR3 region: CAWGWGTSGRIHEQFF. CDR3 coding DNA: TGTGCCTGGGGATGGGGGACTAGCGGGAGGATCCATGAGCAGTTCTTC.

V and J are TRBV12-3 or TRBV12-4 and TRBJ2-1; D possibly corresponds to TRBD1 (5 bases). Trimming pared 3 bases from V and 6 bases from J, leaving 15 bases between. The CDR3 is 15 residues long. CDR3 protein: CASSFQSGNRNEQFF. The CDR3 DNA reads TGTGCCAGCAGTTTTCAATCAGGGAATCGCAATGAGCAGTTCTTC.

The rearrangement joins TRBV5-6 to TRBJ2-7; TRBD2 agrees at 7 bases. The ends lost 1 base at V and 2 bases at J; junction bases unmatched: 6. This CDR3 has 15 amino acids. Germline V CDR1 and CDR2: SGHDT, YYEEEE. This chain's CDR3 is CASSLLGGLTYEQYF. DNA of the CDR3: TGTGCCAGCAGCTTGTTGGGAGGGCTGACCTACGAGCAGTACTTC.

Only a few counts were recorded for this clonotype. V is TRBV3-1 and J is TRBJ2-5, with a weak D call TRBD1 (6 bases). Trimming stripped 5 bases from V and 7 bases from J, with 14 bases between. The CDR3 totals 13 residues. Germline CDR1 reads LGHDT; CDR2 reads YNNKEL (reference sequence). This chain's CDR3 is CASSSRGGWTQYF. CDR3 DNA sequence: TGTGCCAGCAGCTCCAGGGGTGGGTGGACCCAGTACTTC.

The V call is TRBV6-2 or TRBV6-3, the J call TRBJ2-7, with a possible D match to TRBD2 (5 bases). Trimming removed 4 bases from V and 6 bases from J, with 13 bases in between. Germline V gene lookup returns CDR1 MNHEY and CDR2 SVGEGT. The CDR3 extends over 13 amino acids. This CDR3 reads CASSFVREGEQYF. The DNA for the CDR3 is TGTGCCAGCAGTTTCGTGAGGGAAGGCGAGCAGTACTTC.

This clonotype was seen more than once but under ten times. The CDR3 loop reads CSARVGGKPQHF. The CDR3 region has the DNA TGCAGTGCCAGGGTTGGTGGAAAGCCCCAGCATTTT. V gene TRBV20-1 combines with J gene TRBJ1-5; possible D gene TRBD1, 5 bases. The CDR3 runs to 12 residues. Germline V gene sequence: CDR1 DFQATT, CDR2 SNEGSKA (reference sequence). V lost 6 bases and J lost 8, with 14 bases in between.

This clonotype came up a few times. The V and J genes are TRBV19 and TRBJ1-5, with a possible D match to TRBD1 (6 bases). The germline V and J ends were trimmed by 3 bases and 7 bases, with 16 bases remaining between them. This CDR3 region has 15 residues. The V gene's germline CDR1 is LNHDA and CDR2 SQIVND (reference sequence). In DNA, the CDR3 is TGTGCCAGTAGTATCAACAGGGAACAGCGCCAGCCCCAGCATTTT. This gives the protein CASSINREQRQPQHF.

The CDR3 coding sequence is TGTGCCAGCAGTTACGAACCTGGCCTTAGGCCGAACACTGAAGCTTTCTTT. This gives the protein CASSYEPGLRPNTEAFF. J is TRBJ1-1 and V is TRBV6-2 or TRBV6-3; D uncertain. CDR1 is MNHEY and CDR2 is SVGEGT in the germline V gene. Trimming stripped 2 bases from V and 1 base from J, with 17 bases between. CDR3 length: 17 amino acids.

The rearrangement uses TRBV28 and TRBJ1-6, with TRBD1 as a possible D gene (5 bases). Germline lookup yields CDR1 MDHEN and CDR2 SYDVKM. The V and J ends lost 6 bases and 14 bases respectively, with 14 bases between them. This CDR3 is 12 amino acids long. This CDR3 reads CASSQGASSLHF. CDR3 sequence (DNA): TGTGCCAGCAGCCAAGGGGCATCATCCCTCCACTTT.